This TCR beta chain was captured by sequencing in a study of blood T cell repertoires in COVID-19. The overall study: Sites in the United States, Italy and Spain provided acute and convalescent COVID-19 samples.

Authors' processing steps: Reference gene primer amplification yielded estimated nucleated cell counts. Profiled with immunoSEQ multiplex PCR; TCRdb holds only in-frame clones, not every one. V, J and clone size were drawn from that table, and D and trimming were deduced from the DNA. The sample yields about 170,000 clones, around four fifths seen once. Trimming removed 5 bases at V and 4 bases at J, with 11 bases between. Germline values: CDR1 SEHNR, CDR2 FQNEAQ (reference sequence). This CDR3 has 13 residues. The sequence derives from a woman aged 80 or over with COVID-19, enrolled during active disease. The genes are TRBV7-9 and TRBJ1-1, with D unresolved. Sequencing input: peripheral blood. Here the CDR3 DNA reads TGTGCCAGCAGCGGGCTCGGTAGCACTGAAGCTTTCTTT. It translates to CASSGLGSTEAFF.